This TCR beta chain is from a study of CD8+CD57+ T cells in acquired aplastic anemia. About the research overall: Sorted CD4+ and CD8+ cells yielded DNA averaging approximately 3 ug. Findings of the study overall: Researchers report that around 29 CD8+ CDR3 sequences appeared in both patients and controls.

Genomic DNA, the template, was used for profiling of the TCR beta VDJ and CDR3. In TCRdb, the reads were re-called with MiXCR into one record per CDR3 protein. The table lists approximately 200,000 distinct CDR3 sequences, over 60% of them singletons. A few counts support this clonotype. Its antigen is not identified. The specimen sequenced was sorted CD4+, CD8+, or CD8+CD57+ T cells (not recorded which) from PBMCs. The origin of this receptor is a human donor in good health.

The CDR3 DNA reads TGTGCCACCGCGACAGCCGGGGGTATCTATGGCTACACCTTC. It codes for CATATAGGIYGYTF. The genes are TRBV6-6 and TRBJ1-2; D is possibly TRBD1 (5 bases). The CDR3 spans 14 residues. V lost 10 bases and J lost 4, with 19 bases in between. CDR1 is MNHNY and CDR2 is SVGAGI in the germline V gene (reference sequence).